Sequencing of this T cell receptor beta chain was carried out in a study of breast tumors, draining lymph nodes, adjacent tissues. Axillary draining lymph nodes of breast cancer patients supplied the node samples. A single record per CDR3 protein comes from TCRdb applying MiXCR to the multiplex PCR reads. The data contain over 100,000 distinct CDR3 sequences, around 24% of them singletons. The study's findings and limits: Most tumor T cells seemingly derive from lymph node, then expand in tumor. Data only fit, rather than demonstrated, lymph node origin of most tumor T cells.

This clonotype was seen at least ten times. The antigen remains unidentified. The sample comprised axillary lymph node tissue. The TCR was taken from a female donor with breast cancer. Some clones in this sample may be carry-over from other donors' samples.

In DNA form, the CDR3 reads TGTGCCAGCAGTGATCCGGATACGCAGTATTTT. Its translation is CASSDPDTQYF. V gene TRBV2 combines with J gene TRBJ2-3; D not certain. CDR3 length: 11 residues. CDR1 SNHLY and CDR2 FYNNEI come from the germline V gene. The ends were cut back, 3 bases at V and 6 bases at J, with 4 bases in the middle.